One and the same sample provided the 23 T cell receptor beta chains below, sequenced in a study of blood T cells in healthy people across ages. PCR was performed a second time for roughly 7 to 11 cycles using a sample-barcoded 5' primer and a J-beta primer mix. TCRdb used MiXCR to reprocess the 5' RACE reads, holding one entry per CDR3 protein. Here the sample spans approximately 790,000 distinct CDR3 sequences, under 80% being singletons. The sample taken for sequencing was blood. The receptors come from a man under 40 in good health.

The chain uses TRBV11-2 and TRBJ2-1; 9 nucleotides match TRBD2. The trim removed 9 bases at V and 4 bases at J, leaving 7 bases unmatched. CDR3 length: 14 residues. CDR1 and CDR2 (germline): SGHAT, FQNNGV. The CDR3 nucleotides are TGTGCCAGTTTAGCGGGGGTTAATTACAATGAGCAGTTCTTC. Its protein is CASLAGVNYNEQFF.

The chain's CDR3 is CASKQGANEKLFF. For the CDR3, the DNA is TGCGCCAGCAAACAGGGGGCTAATGAAAAACTGTTTTTT. The rearrangement uses TRBV10-2 and TRBJ1-4; 8 bases align to TRBD1. Germline loops: CDR1 WSHSY, CDR2 SAAADI. This CDR3 spans 13 amino acids. With V trimmed by 7 bases and J by 3 bases, 1 base remained unmatched.

The rearrangement links TRBV20-1 to TRBJ2-6; a possible D gene is TRBD1 (5 bases). Germline CDR1 DFQATT, CDR2 SNEGSKA (reference sequence). The V end was cut by 5 bases, the J end by 4 bases, with 12 bases between. The CDR3 totals 14 residues. DNA of the CDR3: TGCAGTGCTCCACAGGCATTAGGGGCCAACGTCCTGACTTTC. Translated: CSAPQALGANVLTF.

This clonotype was seen many times. The chain links TRBV9 to TRBJ1-2; possibly TRBD1 for D (6 bases). The CDR3 has 13 amino acids. In germline, CDR1 is SGDLS, CDR2 YYNGEE. With 0 bases removed from V and 3 bases from J, the gap between germline ends came to 6 bases. DNA of the CDR3: TGTGCCAGCAGCGTAGGGACAGACTATGGCTACACCTTC. It codes for CASSVGTDYGYTF.

This clonotype was seen a few times. V and J are TRBV7-3 and TRBJ2-7; 9 positions agree with TRBD1. The CDR3 runs 15 residues. Per the germline V gene, CDR1 is SGHTA and CDR2 is FQGTGA. The junction had 9 bases not matched to a gene; V was cut back by 4 bases and J by 5 bases. CDR3 in amino acids: CASSSPGTGKNEQYF. In DNA form, the CDR3 reads TGTGCCAGCAGCTCCCCAGGGACAGGGAAGAACGAGCAGTACTTC.

This chain connects TRBV29-1 to TRBJ2-5, with TRBD1 identical over 11 bases. The J call is uncertain, as TRBJ2-7 better fits the DNA end. The CDR3 has 15 amino acids. CDR1 is SQVTM, CDR2 ANQGSEA, per germline. The CDR3 coding sequence is TGCACCGCAGAATCGGACAGGGGGCCTTCCTACGAGCAGTACTTC. This gives the protein CTAESDRGPSYEQYF.

This chain links TRBV10-3 with TRBJ2-2; unclear D gene. Germline V gene sequence: CDR1 ENHRY, CDR2 SYGVKD. CDR3 length equals 15 residues. Trimming removed 7 bases at V and 6 bases at J, with 18 bases between. CDR3 DNA: TGTGCCATCACGGCCGTGGATCCCCCCGCCGGGGAGCTGTTTTTT. Translation gives CAITAVDPPAGELFF.

This clonotype has more than one count but fewer than ten. The chain combines TRBV28 with TRBJ2-5, with D perhaps given as TRBD1 or TRBD2 (7 bases each). This CDR3 is 14 amino acids long. Germline-derived CDR1 and CDR2 are MDHEN and SYDVKM. V lost 6 bases, J lost 3 bases, and 14 bases lay in between. The CDR3 here is CASRSGGVEETQYF. In DNA, the CDR3 is TGTGCCAGCAGATCAGGGGGGGTCGAAGAGACCCAGTACTTC.

This clonotype occurred once. The J gene is TRBJ2-1, the V gene TRBV28; D is unresolved. This CDR3 is 14 amino acids long. The ends were cut back, 6 bases at V and 0 bases at J, with 9 bases in the middle. Per germline, CDR1 MDHEN and CDR2 SYDVKM. The DNA for the CDR3 is TGTGCCAGCAGAGTAACCGACTCCTACAATGAGCAGTTCTTC. Residues: CASRVTDSYNEQFF.

V and J are TRBV21-1 and TRBJ2-7; the table names TRBD1, a call not compared with the DNA. TRBV21-1 is annotated as a pseudogene. The CDR3 totals 14 residues. In DNA, the CDR3 is TGTGCCAGCCTGGGTGGGATAGGGACCTACGAGCAGTACTTC. Protein product: CASLGGIGTYEQYF.

This clonotype was observed a handful of times. The CDR3 sequence is CASSPTSGGDTQYF. CDR3 nucleotide sequence: TGTGCCAGCAGTCCGACTAGCGGGGGAGATACGCAGTATTTT. The chain couples TRBV12-3 or TRBV12-4 to TRBJ2-3; the match to TRBD2 covers 12 bases. This CDR3 has 14 residues. The junction had 2 bases not matched to a gene; V was cut back by 5 bases and J by 5 bases.

The gene calls are TRBV2 and TRBJ1-2; the match to TRBD1 covers 10 bases. J was trimmed by 7 bases and V by 4 bases; bases with no gene match: 9. Germline V gives CDR1 SNHLY, CDR2 FYNNEI. CDR3 length: 15 residues. CDR3: CASSVRGQGLFGYTF. In DNA form, the CDR3 reads TGTGCCAGCAGTGTGAGGGGACAGGGGCTATTTGGCTACACCTTC.

This chain joins TRBV7-9 and TRBJ2-1; D ambiguous. The ends were cut back, 5 bases at V and 8 bases at J, with 16 bases in the middle. The CDR3 contains 14 residues. The germline CDR1 and CDR2 sequences are SEHNR and FQNEAQ (reference sequence). CDR3 in amino acids: CASSNWEGLDEQFF. The CDR3 nucleotides are TGTGCCAGCAGCAATTGGGAAGGGCTCGATGAGCAGTTCTTC.

The chain employs TRBV27 and TRBJ1-2, with D possibly being TRBD1 (5 bases). The CDR3 consists of 14 residues. The ends were cut back, 1 base at V and 3 bases at J, with 9 bases in the middle. Germline V gives CDR1 MNHEY, CDR2 SMNVEV (reference sequence). CDR3 residues: CASSLYWGDYGYTF. DNA for the CDR3: TGTGCCAGCAGTTTATACTGGGGGGACTATGGCTACACCTTC.

As for this clonotype: An end of the junction does not agree with germline; a read error may underlie this. The chain uses TRBV7-2 and TRBJ2-1; TRBD2 agrees at 8 bases. Germline V lookup: CDR1 SGHTA, CDR2 FQGNSA. The CDR3 contains 12 residues. Written as DNA, the CDR3 is TGTGCCGGCAGCTTACCGGGGGGGCTCTGGTTCTTC. It specifies CAGSLPGGLWFF.

This chain joins TRBV12-3 or TRBV12-4 and TRBJ1-5; D may be TRBD1 (6 bases). Trimming shortened V by 5 bases and J by 0 bases, and 14 bases separated the two germline ends. The CDR3 runs 16 residues. CDR3 sequence reads: CASSTGTSNSNQPQHF. DNA for the CDR3: TGTGCCAGCAGTACCGGGACATCGAATAGCAATCAGCCCCAGCATTTT.

V is TRBV6-6 and J is TRBJ2-5; the D gene is possibly TRBD1 (5 bases). The CDR3 runs 14 residues. Germline assignment: CDR1 MNHNY and CDR2 SVGAGI (reference sequence). The ends were cut back, 2 bases at V and 5 bases at J, with 12 bases in the middle. The CDR3, as DNA: TGTGCCAGCAGTTACGGGGCCCAAATGGAGACCCAGTACTTC. It is translated as CASSYGAQMETQYF.

The rearrangement joins TRBV18 to TRBJ1-5; D might be TRBD1 (5 bases). In germline, CDR1 is KGHSH, CDR2 LQKENI. This CDR3 is built from 15 residues. Trimming left V 1 base short and J 6 bases short, with 13 bases between. CDR3 coding DNA: TGTGCCAGCTCACCACAGGGGCGGGCCGGTCAGCCCCAGCATTTT. It is translated as CASSPQGRAGQPQHF.

The chain uses TRBV4-3 and TRBJ1-1; D is uncertain. The CDR3 is 12 residues long. CDR1 is LGHNA and CDR2 is YSLEER in the germline V gene. V lost 1 base, J lost 10 bases, and 10 bases lay in between. The CDR3 DNA reads TGCGCCAGCAGCCAAGCGAACAGCCCAGCTTTCTTT. It yields the protein CASSQANSPAFF.

This clonotype was observed at least ten times. The chain uses TRBV6-6 and TRBJ1-1, with a possible D match to TRBD1 (6 bases). The germline CDR1 and CDR2 sequences are MNHNY and SVGAGI (reference sequence). The CDR3 consists of 15 residues. V lost 5 bases to trimming and J lost 0 bases, with 13 bases between them. The CDR3 coding sequence is TGTGCCAGCAGTCACCGGGACAACCTGAACACTGAAGCTTTCTTT. Translation gives CASSHRDNLNTEAFF.

Regarding this clonotype: The junction departs from the called germline gene at one end, perhaps through a read error. The chain has TRBV7-9 and TRBJ2-2; D is undetermined. In germline, CDR1 is SEHNR, CDR2 FQNEAQ (reference sequence). The CDR3 loop spans 15 amino acids. This CDR3 is CAGSLVIQASGELFF. DNA of the CDR3: TGTGCCGGCAGCTTAGTTATTCAGGCGAGCGGGGAGCTGTTTTTT.

The CDR3 DNA reads TGTGCCAGCAGCTTAACGGCGTTTGGTGAGTCCTACGAGCAGTACTTC. This translates into CASSLTAFGESYEQYF. The gene calls are TRBV7-3 and TRBJ2-7; D gene unclear. Germline V CDR1 and CDR2: SGHTA, FQGTGA. V was clipped by 0 bases and J by 1 base, with 13 bases between them. This CDR3 has 16 amino acids.

The rearrangement links TRBV6-5 to TRBJ1-5; tentative D call: TRBD1 (5 bases). The CDR3 is 15 residues long. Trimming took off 6 bases at V and 1 base at J, with 13 bases between the two ends. The germline V gene encodes CDR1 MNHEY and CDR2 SVGAGI. The CDR3 nucleotides read TGTGCCAGCAGCCGAGGGACCTTGAGCAATCAGCCCCAGCATTTT. Its protein is CASSRGTLSNQPQHF.